Shown below are 22 T cell receptor beta chains from a single sample sequenced in a study of response to subunit inactivated influenza vaccine. TCRdb re-analysed the RT-PCR reads in MiXCR, keeping a single row per CDR3 protein. The sample consists of fewer than 400,000 distinct CDR3 sequences, less than 25% of them appearing once. Source: PBMCs from blood, taken 21 months after vaccination. All receptors come from a man between 50 and 75 years old who received an inactivated influenza vaccine.

This clonotype appeared once. This chain joins TRBV10-2 and TRBJ2-1; D not certain. CDR1 and CDR2 (germline): WSHSY, SAAADI. Trimming pared 2 bases from V and 11 bases from J, leaving 10 bases between. The length of the CDR3 is 12 residues. CDR3 residues: CASSEGPGKQFF. The DNA of the CDR3 is TGCGCCAGCAGTGAGGGGCCGGGTAAGCAGTTCTTC.

This rearrangement joins TRBV19 to TRBJ1-1, with 8 bases identical to TRBD1. The length of the CDR3 is 15 residues. The V gene's germline CDR1 is LNHDA and CDR2 SQIVND (reference sequence). V lost 6 bases to trimming and J lost 1 base; unmatched junction nucleotides: 7. DNA for the CDR3: TGTGCCAGTAGATTCGCCGGGACAGGGAACACTGAAGCTTTCTTT. Translating it yields CASRFAGTGNTEAFF. Filled out from reference TRBV19 and TRBJ1-1, the complete variable domain reads DGGITQSPKYLFRKEGQNVTLSCEQNLNHDAMYWYRQDPGQGLRLIYYSQIVNDFQKGDIAEGYSVSREKKESFPLTVTSAQKNPTAFYLCASRFAGTGNTEAFFGQGTRLTVV.

The J gene is TRBJ1-5, the V gene TRBV20-1, with 9 bases aligning to TRBD1. Germline V gives CDR1 DFQATT, CDR2 SNEGSKA (reference sequence). With V trimmed by 4 bases and J by 7 bases, 5 bases remained unmatched. CDR3 length equals 13 residues. CDR3 bases: TGCAGTGCTAACAGGGGGCTCGTGCAGCCCCAGCATTTT. Translated: CSANRGLVQPQHF.

This clonotype was seen a few times. CDR3 bases: TGTGCCAGCAGCGTACCGGGACTGTTCTACGAGCAGTACTTC. Translating it yields CASSVPGLFYEQYF. This chain joins TRBV7-2 and TRBJ2-7; perhaps TRBD2 as D (6 bases). The V end was cut by 5 bases, the J end by 3 bases, with 14 bases between. Germline V CDR1 and CDR2: SGHTA, FQGNSA. The CDR3 totals 14 residues.

The chain links TRBV10-3 to TRBJ2-3; 9 positions match TRBD1. Trimming took 6 bases from V and 1 from J; bases not matched to a gene: 5. Looked up from germline, CDR1 is ENHRY and CDR2 is SYGVKD. This CDR3 contains 15 residues. The CDR3: CAISPDRGGTDTQYF. The CDR3 coding sequence is TGTGCCATCAGCCCGGACAGGGGAGGCACAGATACGCAGTATTTT.

The CDR3 DNA reads TGCGCCAGCAGCCCTTCATCAGGGCCGGGGCGCACTGAAGCTTTCTTT. This codes for CASSPSSGPGRTEAFF. The V gene is TRBV4-1, the J gene TRBJ1-1, with TRBD1 as a possible D gene (5 bases). V was pared by 4 bases and J by 4 bases, with 19 bases between. CDR1 and CDR2 (germline): MGHRA, YSYEKL. This CDR3 has 16 amino acids.

This clonotype showed up many times. The CDR3 is CASSLTMGMNTEAFF. Here the CDR3 DNA reads TGCGCCAGCAGCCTGACGATGGGTATGAACACTGAAGCTTTCTTT. This chain connects TRBV5-1 to TRBJ1-1; no reliable D call. The V and J ends lost 4 bases and 0 bases respectively, with 13 bases between them. The length of the CDR3 is 15 residues. Germline CDR1 is SGHRS and CDR2 is YFSETQ.

This clonotype was counted between two and nine times. This rearrangement joins TRBV7-9 to TRBJ1-1; D may be TRBD1 (5 bases). V dropped 3 bases and J dropped 7 bases, with 12 bases sitting between them. The CDR3 totals 13 residues. The germline V gene encodes CDR1 SEHNR and CDR2 FQNEAQ (reference sequence). This CDR3 reads CASSFDRQSEAFF. For the CDR3, the DNA is TGTGCCAGCAGCTTCGACCGACAGAGTGAAGCTTTCTTT.

The rearrangement joins TRBV12-3 or TRBV12-4 to TRBJ2-1; D gene ambiguous. Trimming took off 1 base at V and 6 bases at J, with 7 bases between the two ends. The CDR3 totals 13 residues. This chain's CDR3 is CASSLGLSNEQFF. As DNA, the CDR3 is TGTGCCAGCAGTTTAGGGTTGTCCAATGAGCAGTTCTTC.

There are many counts of this clonotype. The genes are TRBV15 and TRBJ1-5, with a weak D call TRBD1 (6 bases). The CDR3 has 16 amino acids. Germline V gene data show CDR1 as LNHNV and CDR2 as YYDKDF (reference sequence). V was shortened by 3 bases and J by 0 bases, with 12 bases between the two germline ends. Here the CDR3 reads CATSREDRYSNQPQHF. CDR3 nucleotides: TGTGCCACCAGCAGGGAGGACAGATATAGCAATCAGCCCCAGCATTTT.

In the case of this clonotype: Because the CDR3's place on the DNA is in doubt, the DNA is left out and the CDR3 is given as listed by TCRdb. The chain recombines TRBV6-4 with TRBJ2-2. CDR1 is MRHNA, CDR2 SNTAGT, per germline. 14 amino acids form the CDR3, both terminal residues included. The CDR3 is CASSEGRTPGSCFF.

There are many counts of this clonotype. This sequence joins TRBV5-4 and TRBJ1-1; D is undetermined. Germline CDR1 reads SGHNT; CDR2 reads YYREEE (reference sequence). CDR3 size: 13 residues. Trimming cost V 3 bases and J 4 bases, with 10 bases left between them. CDR3 DNA: TGTGCCAGCAGCTCTAGGGAACTCACTGAAGCTTTCTTT. This encodes CASSSRELTEAFF.

This clonotype occurred a few times. The chain joins TRBV7-9 to TRBJ1-1; D possibly corresponds to TRBD1 (5 bases). With 11 bases removed from V and 3 bases from J, the gap between germline ends came to 10 bases. CDR3 length equals 11 residues. Germline CDR1 and CDR2: SEHNR and FQNEAQ (reference sequence). CDR3 nucleotides: TGTGCCGGGGAGGGGCACACTGAAGCTTTCTTT. Translation gives CAGEGHTEAFF.

This chain joins TRBV11-2 and TRBJ2-3; D possibly corresponds to TRBD2 (5 bases). V lost 7 bases and J lost 7, with 18 bases in between. The CDR3 covers 14 residues. The germline V gene has CDR1 SGHAT and CDR2 FQNNGV. CDR3 in amino acids: CASTPGVRENTQYF. CDR3 bases: TGTGCCAGCACCCCCGGGGTTAGAGAAAATACGCAGTATTTT.

The V gene is TRBV5-1, the J gene TRBJ1-2; D uncertain. The CDR3 runs to 14 residues. The germline V gene has CDR1 SGHRS and CDR2 YFSETQ. V lost 1 base, J lost 3 bases, and 10 bases lay in between. This chain's CDR3 is CASSLSGDYYGYTF. In DNA form, the CDR3 reads TGCGCCAGCAGCTTGAGTGGTGATTACTATGGCTACACCTTC.

The table lists this clonotype with many counts. This rearrangement joins TRBV4-3 to TRBJ1-3; D unclear. V was cut by 2 bases and J by 1 base, with 6 bases left in between. The length of the CDR3 is 14 residues. Germline V gives CDR1 LGHNA, CDR2 YSLEER. The CDR3: CASSQWTSGNTIYF. CDR3 DNA sequence: TGCGCCAGCAGCCAATGGACGTCTGGAAACACCATATATTTT.

The table lists this clonotype with a few counts. The chain joins TRBV20-1 to TRBJ1-4; TRBD1 aligns across 9 bases. The CDR3 is 13 amino acids. In germline, CDR1 is DFQATT, CDR2 SNEGSKA (reference sequence). Trimming cost V 6 bases and J 8 bases; bases outside gene matches: 7. As DNA, the CDR3 is TGCAGTGCGCTGGACAGGGGTGTAGAAAAACTGTTTTTT. It yields the protein CSALDRGVEKLFF.

The V call is TRBV2, the J call TRBJ2-3; D may be TRBD1 or TRBD2 (5 bases each). From germline, CDR1 is SNHLY and CDR2 FYNNEI. The germline V and J ends were trimmed by 5 bases and 5 bases, with 20 bases remaining between them. The CDR3 is 16 residues long. The CDR3 nucleotides are TGTGCCAGCAGTCATCCCGGGACGGGAAGTTTAGATACGCAGTATTTT. Its translation: CASSHPGTGSLDTQYF. Full variable domain (missing parts from reference TRBV2 and TRBJ2-3): EPEVTQTPSHQVTQMGQEVILRCVPISNHLYFYWYRQILGQKVEFLVSFYNNEISEKSEIFDDQFSVERPDGSNFTLKIRSTKLEDSAMYFCASSHPGTGSLDTQYFGPGTRLTVL.

This clonotype was observed many times. The chain employs TRBV10-3 and TRBJ1-5; D uncertain. CDR1 and CDR2 from the germline V gene are ENHRY and SYGVKD. This CDR3 has 12 residues. V was pared by 5 bases and J by 12 bases, with 14 bases between. The CDR3 spells CAISQDDGSQHF. CDR3 nucleotides: TGTGCCATCAGTCAGGACGACGGGAGCCAGCATTTT.

The chain combines TRBV20-1 with TRBJ1-2; D not certain. This CDR3 has 9 residues. The V gene's germline CDR1 is DFQATT and CDR2 SNEGSKA (reference sequence). With 3 bases removed from V and 10 bases from J, the gap between germline ends came to 6 bases. CDR3 region: CSARGDYTF. The CDR3 DNA reads TGCAGTGCTAGGGGTGACTACACCTTC.

The V call is TRBV9, the J call TRBJ2-3, with 10 bases lining up with TRBD2. V dropped 3 bases and J dropped 4; count of bases not matched to a gene: 8. In germline, CDR1 is SGDLS, CDR2 YYNGEE. The CDR3 is 16 residues long. The CDR3 here is CASSGDLAGAADTQYF. CDR3 DNA sequence: TGTGCCAGCAGCGGCGATCTAGCGGGAGCAGCAGATACGCAGTATTTT.

This sequence joins TRBV29-1 and TRBJ2-3, with D maybe TRBD1 (5 bases). The CDR3 has 13 amino acids. Germline CDR1 SQVTM, CDR2 ANQGSEA. Trimming cost V 2 bases and J 3 bases, with 9 bases left between them. The CDR3 nucleotides read TGCAGCGTTGAATCCAGGGCTACAGATACGCAGTATTTT. This encodes CSVESRATDTQYF.